A selection of T cell receptor beta chains follows, all from one sample in a study of cytomegalovirus exposure and HLA in healthy donors. TCRdb's copy holds only in-frame clones and misses some; the assay was immunoSEQ multiplex PCR. This table has about 150,000 clones, over 60% appearing once. The sequenced sample was PBMCs. All receptors come from a woman in her thirties or forties in good health and CMV-seronegative. The CDR3 runs from the conserved cysteine through the conserved F or W. The D gene is left open where the match is weak. The size field is filled for only some rows; it gives once, few, many or a size class.

j_gene: TRBJ2-5; v_gene: TRBV7-2; d_gene: .; abundance: .; CDR3aa: CASSLVVGAETQYF; CDR3nt: TGTGCCAGCAGCTTAGTAGTGGGAGCGGAGACCCAGTACTTC
j_gene: TRBJ1-1; v_gene: TRBV5-8; d_gene: .; abundance: .; CDR3aa: CASTRDMNTEAFF; CDR3nt: TGTGCCAGCACCAGAGACATGAACACTGAAGCTTTCTTT
j_gene: TRBJ2-6; v_gene: TRBV7-3; d_gene: .; abundance: .; CDR3aa: CASSLQGSVGGANVLTF; CDR3nt: TGTGCCAGCAGCTTACAGGGCTCGGTTGGTGGGGCCAACGTCCTGACTTTC
j_gene: TRBJ1-5; v_gene: TRBV19; d_gene: .; abundance: few; CDR3aa: CASSSGRRGNQPQHF; CDR3nt: TGTGCCAGTAGTTCCGGGAGGCGAGGAAATCAGCCCCAGCATTTT
j_gene: TRBJ2-7; v_gene: TRBV7-9; d_gene: .; abundance: .; CDR3aa: CASSLAEGGGSYEQYF; CDR3nt: TGTGCCAGCAGCTTAGCGGAGGGAGGGGGCTCCTACGAGCAGTACTTC
j_gene: TRBJ2-3; v_gene: TRBV5-1; d_gene: .; abundance: .; CDR3aa: CASSLVQGARTDTQYF; CDR3nt: TGCGCCAGCAGCTTGGTCCAGGGCGCACGGACAGATACGCAGTATTTT
j_gene: TRBJ1-5; v_gene: TRBV19; d_gene: .; abundance: .; CDR3aa: CASSIGHQINQPQHF; CDR3nt: TGTGCCAGTAGCATAGGACACCAAATCAATCAGCCCCAGCATTTT
j_gene: TRBJ2-7; v_gene: TRBV4-2; d_gene: .; abundance: .; CDR3aa: CASSQGYNDEQYF; CDR3nt: TGTGCCAGCAGCCAAGGTTATAATGACGAGCAGTACTTC
j_gene: TRBJ1-3; v_gene: TRBV15; d_gene: .; abundance: .; CDR3aa: CATSREALGAISGNTIYF; CDR3nt: TGTGCCACCAGCAGGGAGGCCCTGGGAGCTATCTCTGGAAACACCATATATTTT
j_gene: TRBJ1-4; v_gene: TRBV2; d_gene: .; abundance: .; CDR3aa: CASDRSTNEKLFF; CDR3nt: TGTGCCAGCGACAGATCAACTAATGAAAAACTGTTTTTT
j_gene: TRBJ2-1; v_gene: TRBV5-1; d_gene: TRBD1; abundance: once; CDR3aa: CASSLVPGTGDNEQFF; CDR3nt: TGCGCCAGCAGCTTGGTCCCCGGGACAGGGGACAATGAGCAGTTCTTC
j_gene: TRBJ1-6; v_gene: TRBV6-6; d_gene: TRBD1; abundance: .; CDR3aa: CASRRQGENSPLHF; CDR3nt: TGTGCCAGCAGAAGGCAGGGGGAGAATTCACCCCTCCACTTT
j_gene: TRBJ1-2; v_gene: TRBV19; d_gene: TRBD1; abundance: .; CDR3aa: CASSSRDRNYGYTF; CDR3nt: TGTGCCAGTAGTAGCCGGGACAGAAACTATGGCTACACCTTC
j_gene: TRBJ1-2; v_gene: TRBV2; d_gene: .; abundance: .; CDR3aa: CASSVSGYDGYTF; CDR3nt: TGTGCCAGCAGTGTTTCAGGGTACGATGGCTACACCTTC
j_gene: TRBJ1-1; v_gene: TRBV6-6; d_gene: TRBD1; abundance: .; CDR3aa: CASSSGQGNTEAFF; CDR3nt: TGTGCCAGCAGTTCGGGACAGGGAAACACTGAAGCTTTCTTT
j_gene: TRBJ2-1; v_gene: TRBV7-9; d_gene: .; abundance: once; CDR3aa: CASSLESGAEQFF; CDR3nt: TGTGCCAGCAGCTTAGAGTCAGGCGCCGAGCAGTTCTTC
j_gene: TRBJ1-2; v_gene: TRBV6-1; d_gene: TRBD1; abundance: .; CDR3aa: CASSTTGVANYGYTF; CDR3nt: TGTGCCAGCAGTACAACAGGGGTGGCTAACTATGGCTACACCTTC
j_gene: TRBJ1-5; v_gene: TRBV4-1; d_gene: .; abundance: .; CDR3aa: CASSPGTGGAVQPQHF; CDR3nt: TGCGCCAGCAGCCCGGGAACGGGGGGCGCGGTTCAGCCCCAGCATTTT
j_gene: TRBJ2-5; v_gene: TRBV10-3; d_gene: TRBD1; abundance: once; CDR3aa: CAISESRGRRSETQYF; CDR3nt: TGTGCCATCAGTGAGTCCAGGGGGCGCAGGTCAGAGACCCAGTACTTC
j_gene: TRBJ2-7; v_gene: TRBV27; d_gene: .; abundance: .; CDR3aa: CASSFSSSGNEQYF; CDR3nt: TGTGCCAGCAGTTTCTCGAGCAGCGGAAACGAGCAGTACTTC
j_gene: TRBJ1-1; v_gene: TRBV29-1; d_gene: .; abundance: .; CDR3aa: CSGQRGTEGAFF; CDR3nt: TGCAGCGGCCAGCGGGGTACCGAGGGAGCTTTCTTT
j_gene: TRBJ2-7; v_gene: TRBV5-1; d_gene: .; abundance: .; CDR3aa: CASSRGSALGLRSYEQYF; CDR3nt: TGCGCCAGCAGCAGGGGGTCGGCGCTGGGATTGAGGTCCTACGAGCAGTACTTC
j_gene: TRBJ1-1; v_gene: TRBV6-5; d_gene: .; abundance: .; CDR3aa: CASSSGMGTEAFF; CDR3nt: TGTGCCAGCAGCTCAGGGATGGGCACTGAAGCTTTCTTT
j_gene: TRBJ2-5; v_gene: TRBV7-9; d_gene: .; abundance: .; CDR3aa: CASSLAGGETQYF; CDR3nt: TGTGCCAGCAGCTTAGCCGGAGGGGAGACCCAGTACTTC
j_gene: TRBJ2-5; v_gene: TRBV5-5; d_gene: TRBD2; abundance: .; CDR3aa: CASSPGLAGGYQETQYF; CDR3nt: TGTGCCAGCAGCCCGGGACTAGCGGGGGGGTATCAAGAGACCCAGTACTTC
j_gene: TRBJ1-2; v_gene: TRBV11-2; d_gene: TRBD1; abundance: few; CDR3aa: CASSSPRDRSYGYTF; CDR3nt: TGTGCCAGCAGCTCACCCCGGGACAGATCATATGGCTACACCTTC
j_gene: TRBJ2-3; v_gene: TRBV10-2; d_gene: TRBD2; abundance: .; CDR3aa: CASSLAGPGRDTQYF; CDR3nt: TGCGCCAGCAGCCTAGCGGGGCCCGGGAGAGATACGCAGTATTTT
j_gene: TRBJ2-2; v_gene: TRBV5-1; d_gene: .; abundance: once; CDR3aa: CASRAGGPSANTGELFF; CDR3nt: TGCGCCAGCAGGGCCGGAGGACCGAGTGCGAACACCGGGGAGCTGTTTTTT
j_gene: TRBJ1-2; v_gene: TRBV4-2; d_gene: TRBD1; abundance: few; CDR3aa: CASSRDSGTGYGYTF; CDR3nt: TGTGCCAGCAGCCGAGACTCCGGGACAGGTTATGGCTACACCTTC
j_gene: TRBJ2-7; v_gene: TRBV6-1; d_gene: .; abundance: .; CDR3aa: CASSEDWGRYEQYF; CDR3nt: TGTGCCAGCAGTGAAGACTGGGGCCGGTACGAGCAGTACTTC
j_gene: TRBJ2-6; v_gene: TRBV5-1; d_gene: .; abundance: .; CDR3aa: CASSLAPGGRGANVLTF; CDR3nt: TGCGCCAGCAGCTTGGCCCCCGGGGGTCGTGGGGCCAACGTCCTGACTTTC
j_gene: TRBJ1-4; v_gene: TRBV28; d_gene: .; abundance: .; CDR3aa: CASSSSTAGGEKLFF; CDR3nt: .
j_gene: TRBJ1-1; v_gene: TRBV5-1; d_gene: .; abundance: .; CDR3aa: CASSARIGENTEAFF; CDR3nt: TGCGCCAGCAGCGCAAGGATCGGGGAGAACACTGAAGCTTTCTTT
j_gene: TRBJ2-5; v_gene: TRBV2; d_gene: TRBD1; abundance: .; CDR3aa: CASSFHGQGEGLQETQYF; CDR3nt: TGTGCCAGCAGTTTCCACGGACAGGGCGAGGGGTTACAAGAGACCCAGTACTTC
j_gene: TRBJ2-1; v_gene: TRBV5-1; d_gene: .; abundance: .; CDR3aa: CASGEGTSYNEQFF; CDR3nt: TGCGCCAGCGGGGAGGGGACATCGTACAATGAGCAGTTCTTC
j_gene: TRBJ2-1; v_gene: TRBV5-1; d_gene: .; abundance: .; CDR3aa: CASSIGVSSYNEQFF; CDR3nt: TGCGCCAGCAGTATCGGGGTTAGCTCCTACAATGAGCAGTTCTTC
j_gene: TRBJ1-4; v_gene: TRBV19; d_gene: .; abundance: .; CDR3aa: CATDDGLNEKLFF; CDR3nt: TGTGCCACCGACGACGGACTTAATGAAAAACTGTTTTTT
j_gene: TRBJ2-1; v_gene: TRBV2; d_gene: .; abundance: .; CDR3aa: CASRASDEQFF; CDR3nt: TGTGCCAGCAGGGCTAGCGATGAGCAGTTCTTC
j_gene: TRBJ1-5; v_gene: TRBV2; d_gene: .; abundance: .; CDR3aa: CASSEALRFPYNQPQHF; CDR3nt: TGTGCCAGCAGTGAAGCGCTTCGGTTTCCCTACAATCAGCCCCAGCATTTT
j_gene: TRBJ2-2; v_gene: TRBV10-1; d_gene: TRBD2; abundance: .; CDR3aa: CASSSGGFTGELFF; CDR3nt: TGCGCCAGCTCTAGCGGGGGGTTCACCGGGGAGCTGTTTTTT
j_gene: TRBJ1-6; v_gene: TRBV5-1; d_gene: TRBD1; abundance: few; CDR3aa: CASSLFTGEGSPLHF; CDR3nt: TGCGCCAGCAGCTTATTCACAGGGGAAGGGTCACCCCTCCACTTT
j_gene: TRBJ1-1; v_gene: TRBV9; d_gene: .; abundance: once; CDR3aa: CASSVARANTEAFF; CDR3nt: TGTGCCAGCAGCGTAGCCAGGGCGAACACTGAAGCTTTCTTT
j_gene: TRBJ2-7; v_gene: TRBV7-2; d_gene: TRBD2; abundance: .; CDR3aa: CASSLVALAASGEQYF; CDR3nt: TGTGCCAGCAGCTTAGTAGCTCTAGCGGCTTCGGGAGAGCAGTACTTC
j_gene: TRBJ1-6; v_gene: TRBV5-1; d_gene: .; abundance: .; CDR3aa: CASSLRRVDSYNSPLHF; CDR3nt: TGCGCCAGCAGCTTGCGGAGGGTAGACTCCTATAATTCACCCCTCCACTTT
j_gene: TRBJ1-2; v_gene: TRBV9; d_gene: .; abundance: once; CDR3aa: CASSVVAGAGYTF; CDR3nt: TGTGCCAGCAGCGTAGTGGCAGGGGCTGGCTACACCTTC
j_gene: TRBJ2-1; v_gene: TRBV5-1; d_gene: TRBD2; abundance: .; CDR3aa: CASSLLTSGVSGEQFF; CDR3nt: TGCGCCAGCAGTCTCCTGACTAGCGGGGTATCAGGTGAGCAGTTCTTC
j_gene: TRBJ1-6; v_gene: TRBV28; d_gene: TRBD1; abundance: .; CDR3aa: CASRRQGGSPLHF; CDR3nt: TGTGCCAGCAGAAGACAGGGAGGTTCACCCCTCCACTTT
j_gene: TRBJ2-4; v_gene: TRBV4-1; d_gene: TRBD2; abundance: .; CDR3aa: CASSRGLAGGNPNIQYF; CDR3nt: TGCGCCAGCAGCCGGGGACTAGCGGGGGGTAATCCAAACATTCAGTACTTC
j_gene: TRBJ2-7; v_gene: TRBV28; d_gene: TRBD1; abundance: .; CDR3aa: CASSLDGRGPYEQYF; CDR3nt: TGTGCCAGCAGTTTAGACGGAAGGGGGCCCTACGAGCAGTACTTC
j_gene: TRBJ1-6; v_gene: TRBV6-1; d_gene: TRBD1; abundance: .; CDR3aa: CASTFGTGYNSPLHF; CDR3nt: TGTGCCAGCACGTTCGGGACAGGGTATAATTCACCCCTCCACTTT
j_gene: TRBJ2-5; v_gene: TRBV2; d_gene: TRBD2; abundance: few; CDR3aa: CASSVRGGETQYF; CDR3nt: TGTGCCAGCAGTGTGCGGGGGGGAGAGACCCAGTACTTC
j_gene: TRBJ1-2; v_gene: TRBV5-5; d_gene: .; abundance: .; CDR3aa: CASSRPGGKIDGYTF; CDR3nt: TGTGCCAGCAGCCGCCCGGGGGGGAAGATAGATGGCTACACCTTC
j_gene: TRBJ1-2; v_gene: TRBV6-1; d_gene: .; abundance: .; CDR3aa: CASSLGAGYTF; CDR3nt: TGTGCCAGCAGTCTGGGGGCGGGCTACACCTTC
j_gene: TRBJ1-1; v_gene: TRBV28; d_gene: .; abundance: .; CDR3aa: CASSFIRGMNTEAFF; CDR3nt: TGTGCCAGCAGTTTTATACGGGGAATGAACACTGAAGCTTTCTTT
j_gene: TRBJ2-2; v_gene: TRBV9; d_gene: .; abundance: .; CDR3aa: CASSGGTVNTGELFF; CDR3nt: TGTGCCAGCAGCGGCGGGACGGTGAACACCGGGGAGCTGTTTTTT